This entry describes one T cell receptor beta chain. Its specificity is not known. Germline CDR1 reads MNHEY; CDR2 reads SVGAGI. V lost 0 bases to trimming and J lost 6 bases, with 15 bases between them. This CDR3 has 15 amino acids. Individuals who donated were healthy Caucasians from Russia aged roughly 6 to 100. The sample comes from a study of blood T cells in healthy people across ages. Broader study findings: Estimates of total diversity, which came from one million sequenced T cells, were considered to be underestimates. Compared with aged donors, long-lived donors showed fewer expanded clones, suggesting selection.

Through a sample-barcoded 5' primer and a J-beta primer mix, a second PCR was run for roughly 7 to 12 cycles. TCRdb passed the 5' RACE reads through MiXCR, listing each CDR3 protein once. The sample carries about 1,500,000 distinct CDR3 sequences, approximately 28% recorded once. The V gene is TRBV6-5, the J gene TRBJ2-7; D gene unclear. This TCR was sampled from a woman between 25 and 40 years old in good health. What was sequenced was blood. CDR3 coding DNA: TGTGCCAGCAGTTACTCTTTTTCTTCAGCTCTCGAGCAGTACTTC. It yields the protein CASSYSFSSALEQYF.